One sample yielded the 31 T cell receptor beta chains listed below, sequenced in a study of T cells in Graves' hyperthyroidism and ophthalmopathy. Authors of the study amplified TCR beta CDR3 regions from RNA transcripts. Carried out on the TCR CDR3, a first-round RT-PCR used the HTBI primer set. TCRdb redid the calling of the multiplex PCR reads with MiXCR, one entry per CDR3 protein. The repertoire holds about 420,000 distinct CDR3 sequences, with 15% to 17% as singletons. Sequenced input: blood. All receptors come from a woman under 30 with Graves' hyperthyroidism.

This clonotype occurred many times. This chain links TRBV12-3 or TRBV12-4 with TRBJ2-1, with 8 nucleotides matching TRBD2. The CDR3 is 15 amino acids. The V and J ends lost 5 bases and 5 bases, in that order; junction bases with no gene match: 8. CDR3 loop: CASSRTSFQDNEQFF. DNA for the CDR3: TGTGCCAGCAGTCGGACTAGCTTTCAGGACAATGAGCAGTTCTTC.

This clonotype appeared many times. This chain uses TRBV15 with TRBJ2-1; D gene unclear. The CDR3 runs to 12 residues. Germline V CDR1 and CDR2: LNHNV, YYDKDF (reference sequence). Trimming pared 4 bases from V and 0 bases from J, leaving 1 base between. The CDR3: CATSTSYNEQFF. DNA for the CDR3: TGTGCCACCAGCACCTCCTACAATGAGCAGTTCTTC.

The table lists this clonotype with many counts. The CDR3 coding sequence is TGTGCCAGCAGAGCCCAGGGACTAGCGGGAGGCGAGCAGTACTTC. As protein: CASRAQGLAGGEQYF. V usage is TRBV3-1 and J usage is TRBJ2-7; TRBD2 aligns across 15 bases. This CDR3 comprises 15 residues. The germline gives CDR1 LGHDT, CDR2 YNNKEL (reference sequence). Trimming cost V 6 bases and J 6 bases; bases outside gene matches: 6.

The rearrangement links TRBV11-2 to TRBJ2-7, with D perhaps TRBD2 (5 bases). V was clipped by 0 bases and J by 0 bases, with 12 bases between them. Germline V lookup: CDR1 SGHAT, CDR2 FQNNGV. The CDR3 length is 16 residues. The CDR3 is CASSLDRAANSYEQYF. CDR3 DNA: TGTGCCAGCAGCTTAGATCGAGCGGCTAACTCCTACGAGCAGTACTTC.

The chain joins TRBV19 to TRBJ2-1, with D uncertain. The length of the CDR3 is 15 residues. The germline V and J ends were trimmed by 3 bases and 5 bases, with 14 bases remaining between them. Per the germline V gene, CDR1 is LNHDA and CDR2 is SQIVND (reference sequence). The chain's CDR3 is CASSIQAVGNNEQFF. CDR3 nucleotide sequence: TGTGCCAGTAGTATCCAGGCCGTAGGGAACAATGAGCAGTTCTTC.

This clonotype was picked up many times. The V call is TRBV20-1, the J call TRBJ2-5, with 8 bases identical to TRBD1. This CDR3 is 13 amino acids long. Germline V gene lookup returns CDR1 DFQATT and CDR2 SNEGSKA (reference sequence). After removal of 5 bases from V and 5 bases from J, the junction contained 7 bases not matched to a gene. CDR3 coding DNA: TGCAGTGCTCTCCAGGGGGCCTTGGAGACCCAGTACTTC. It yields the protein CSALQGALETQYF.

In this sample, this clonotype turned up many times. The rearrangement links TRBV5-1 to TRBJ2-7, with D tentatively TRBD1 (5 bases). Germline-derived CDR1 and CDR2 are SGHRS and YFSETQ. The CDR3 totals 14 residues. The ends were cut back, 0 bases at V and 5 bases at J, with 12 bases in the middle. In DNA form, the CDR3 reads TGCGCCAGCAGCTTGGCGGCAGGGAAGGACGAGCAGTACTTC. This codes for CASSLAAGKDEQYF.

This clonotype occurred many times. The rearrangement uses TRBV20-1 and TRBJ2-2; 11 bases match TRBD2. Germline lookup yields CDR1 DFQATT and CDR2 SNEGSKA (reference sequence). The V gene end was trimmed by 5 bases and the J gene end by 1 base; junction bases not matched to a gene: 6. The CDR3 extends over 16 amino acids. Written as DNA, the CDR3 is TGCAGTGCTTTAACTAGCGGGGGTTTGAACACCGGGGAGCTGTTTTTT. Translation gives CSALTSGGLNTGELFF.

The sample holds many counts of this clonotype. The rearrangement links TRBV11-2 to TRBJ1-2, with no clear D. The CDR3 covers 13 residues. The V gene's germline CDR1 is SGHAT and CDR2 FQNNGV. Trimming shortened V by 2 bases and J by 7 bases, and 11 bases separated the two germline ends. The chain's CDR3 is CASSLSGRVGYTF. The CDR3 nucleotides are TGTGCCAGCAGCTTATCGGGGAGGGTTGGCTACACCTTC.

The rearrangement uses TRBV6-2 or TRBV6-3 and TRBJ1-4; the D gene is possibly TRBD1 (5 bases). Trimming cost V 7 bases and J 7 bases, with 28 bases left between them. Germline lookup yields CDR1 MNHEY and CDR2 SVGEGT. CDR3 length equals 18 residues. CDR3 sequence: CASTLGDGTPPRGEKLFF. The CDR3 DNA reads as TGTGCCAGCACCTTGGGAGATGGGACTCCACCAAGGGGTGAAAAACTGTTTTTT.

This clonotype was detected ten times or more. The chain carries TRBV28 and TRBJ1-6; D remains unclear. The CDR3 has 12 residues. V lost 5 bases and J 7 bases, leaving 6 bases between the germline ends. CDR1 MDHEN and CDR2 SYDVKM come from the germline V gene. CDR3 loop: CASSIGNSPLHF. The CDR3 nucleotides read TGTGCCAGCAGTATAGGGAATTCACCCCTCCACTTT.

In this sample, this clonotype turned up many times. This sequence joins TRBV5-1 and TRBJ2-7; 11 nucleotides match TRBD2. Germline assignment: CDR1 SGHRS and CDR2 YFSETQ. The CDR3 covers 15 residues. Trimming at V came to 4 bases and at J to 5 bases, leaving 8 bases not matched to a gene. The CDR3 DNA is TGCGCCAGCAGCCCCTCTAGCGGGGGGTACGACGAGCAGTACTTC. Protein: CASSPSSGGYDEQYF.

This clonotype was seen ten or more times. The chain carries TRBV7-8 and TRBJ1-5; 7 bases are shared with TRBD1. The CDR3 is 14 amino acids. Trimming removed 4 bases from V and 6 bases from J; junction bases left unmatched: 6. CDR1 is SGHVS and CDR2 is FQNEAQ in the germline V gene. The CDR3 is CASSSRQGIQPQHF. The CDR3 bases are TGTGCCAGCAGCTCTCGACAGGGAATTCAGCCCCAGCATTTT.

In its sample, this clonotype was seen many times. The chain joins TRBV6-1 to TRBJ1-1; 7 bases are a match to TRBD1. Germline V gene lookup returns CDR1 MNHNS and CDR2 SASEGT. J was trimmed by 2 bases and V by 5 bases; bases with no gene match: 5. This CDR3 is 14 amino acids long. Written as DNA, the CDR3 is TGTGCCAGCAGTCGGACAGGAGTCAACACTGAAGCTTTCTTT. This codes for CASSRTGVNTEAFF.

In this sample, this clonotype turned up a few times. This CDR3 is CASSPWPGELFF. DNA for the CDR3: TGTGCCAGCAGCCCTTGGCCCGGGGAGCTGTTTTTT. J is TRBJ2-2 and V is TRBV11-2; D remains ambiguous. V lost 5 bases and J lost 6, with 7 bases in between. Per the germline V gene, CDR1 is SGHAT and CDR2 is FQNNGV. The CDR3 is 12 amino acids.

Notes on this clonotype: A much larger clone sits a single nucleotide away, making a read error possible. The chain combines TRBV27 with TRBJ2-3; 12 nucleotides match TRBD1. The CDR3 contains 16 residues. The germline V gene encodes CDR1 MNHEY and CDR2 SMNVEV (reference sequence). V was clipped by 2 bases and J by 3 bases; unmatched bases: 3. In DNA, the CDR3 is TGTGCCAGCAGTTTACGGGGACAGGGGGCAACAGATACGCAGTATTTT. It translates to CASSLRGQGATDTQYF.

In DNA form, the CDR3 reads TGTGCCAGCAGCTTACTAGCGGGACCGGGCACAGATACGCAGTATTTT. This encodes CASSLLAGPGTDTQYF. The gene calls are TRBV7-9 and TRBJ2-3; TRBD2 matches 9 bases. The germline V gene has CDR1 SEHNR and CDR2 FQNEAQ (reference sequence). This CDR3 has 16 amino acids. Losses at the gene ends were 2 bases for V and 1 base for J; bases not matched to a gene: 4.

This clonotype was seen repeatedly, ten times or more. The chain has TRBV20-1 and TRBJ1-2, with 7 bases lining up with TRBD1. The germline CDR1 and CDR2 sequences are DFQATT and SNEGSKA (reference sequence). The CDR3 contains 13 residues. With 5 bases clipped from V and 7 bases from J, the junction kept 10 bases outside the gene matches. This CDR3 is CSALRQGEGGYTF. The CDR3 nucleotides read TGCAGTGCTTTACGACAGGGCGAGGGTGGCTACACCTTC.

This clonotype appeared many times. The V call is TRBV5-4, the J call TRBJ2-7; the match to TRBD2 covers 9 bases. Germline V lookup: CDR1 SGHNT, CDR2 YYREEE (reference sequence). This CDR3 spans 14 amino acids. V shed 4 bases and J 6 bases; nucleotides not matched to a gene: 8. CDR3 sequence (DNA): TGTGCCAGCAGCCCGACGAGAGCGGGAGGCGAGCAGTACTTC. It encodes CASSPTRAGGEQYF.

This clonotype was recorded many times. The chain combines TRBV3-1 with TRBJ2-5; possibly TRBD1 or TRBD2 for D (6 bases each). Between the trimmed V and J ends, which lost 2 bases and 1 base, there was a span of 17 bases. The CDR3 totals 17 residues. CDR1 and CDR2 from the germline V gene are LGHDT and YNNKEL (reference sequence). Written as DNA, the CDR3 is TGTGCCAGCAGCCAACCTTTATACGGGGGCCTCCAAGAGACCCAGTACTTC. The encoded protein is CASSQPLYGGLQETQYF.

Ten or more counts support this clonotype. The chain uses TRBV20-1 and TRBJ2-1; 8 positions agree with TRBD2. V was pared by 5 bases and J by 0 bases, with 6 bases of the junction left unmatched. Germline CDR1 DFQATT, CDR2 SNEGSKA (reference sequence). This CDR3 has 15 residues. CDR3 nucleotide sequence: TGCAGTGCTGGTCAACTAGCGGTCTCCTACAATGAGCAGTTCTTC. It codes for CSAGQLAVSYNEQFF.

This clonotype was found many times. The chain couples TRBV7-2 to TRBJ1-2; TRBD1 agrees at 9 bases. Unmatched junction bases numbered 9, after V lost 3 bases and J lost 7 bases. Germline V gene lookup returns CDR1 SGHTA and CDR2 FQGNSA. The CDR3 covers 15 residues. The CDR3 DNA reads as TGTGCCAGCAGCTTCCCCGGACAGGGGCGAAGTGGCTACACCTTC. Encoded protein: CASSFPGQGRSGYTF. Using reference TRBV7-2 and TRBJ1-2 for the parts outside the CDR3, the full variable domain is GAGVSQSPSNKVTEKGKDVELRCDPISGHTALYWYRQSLGQGLEFLIYFQGNSAPDKSGLPSDRFSAERTGGSVSTLTIQRTQQEDSAVYLCASSFPGQGRSGYTFGSGTRLTVV.

About this clonotype itself: Germline is not matched at one junction end, which may reflect a read error. The chain couples TRBV28 to TRBJ2-7; the match to TRBD2 covers 9 bases. The CDR3 covers 21 residues. Per the germline V gene, CDR1 is MDHEN and CDR2 is SYDVKM. CDR3 sequence: CASSLEGAGTSFARKPYKQYF. The CDR3 bases are TGTGCCAGCAGCTTAGAGGGCGCCGGGACTAGCTTTGCTAGAAAACCCTACAAGCAGTACTTC.

This clonotype appeared a single time. Since a much larger clone is just one base distant, this may be a read error. The V and J genes are TRBV2 and TRBJ2-2; unclear D gene. Germline V gene sequence: CDR1 SNHLY, CDR2 FYNNEI. V was trimmed by 7 bases and J by 8 bases, leaving 11 bases between them. The CDR3 extends over 12 amino acids. The chain's CDR3 is CASTNGRGELFF. The CDR3 region has the DNA TGTGCCAGCACCAACGGAAGGGGGGAGCTGTTTTTT. Together with reference TRBV2 and TRBJ2-2, the CDR3 gives the full variable domain: EPEVTQTPSHQVTQMGQEVILRCVPISNHLYFYWYRQILGQKVEFLVSFYNNEISEKSEIFDDQFSVERPDGSNFTLKIRSTKLEDSAMYFCASTNGRGELFFGEGSRLTVL.

This CDR3 reads CASSHSLAGYTDTQYF. Written as DNA, the CDR3 is TGTGCCAGCAGCCATAGTCTAGCGGGCTACACAGATACGCAGTATTTT. This rearrangement joins TRBV6-1 to TRBJ2-3, with TRBD2 matching over 8 bases. The germline gives CDR1 MNHNS, CDR2 SASEGT. J gave up 2 bases and V 6 bases, and 10 bases lay outside the gene matches. The CDR3 length is 16 residues.

This clonotype appeared many times. V is TRBV7-9 and J is TRBJ2-7; 11 positions agree with TRBD1. The CDR3 length is 15 residues. Germline V gene sequence: CDR1 SEHNR, CDR2 FQNEAQ (reference sequence). V lost 3 bases, J lost 2 bases, and 3 bases stayed unmatched. In nucleotides, the CDR3 is TGTGCCAGCAGCTTTGGGACAGGGGGTCCCTACGAGCAGTACTTC. Translation: CASSFGTGGPYEQYF.

In this sample, this clonotype turned up many times. The chain couples TRBV28 to TRBJ1-2; weak D call: TRBD1 (5 bases). Trimming cost V 1 base and J 7 bases, with 13 bases left between them. CDR3 length equals 14 residues. Germline CDR1 MDHEN, CDR2 SYDVKM. The CDR3 region is CASSLLEGRSGYTF. The DNA for the CDR3 is TGTGCCAGCAGTTTATTGGAGGGGCGCTCTGGCTACACCTTC.

In its sample, this clonotype was seen a few times. The chain employs TRBV10-1 and TRBJ1-3; 8 nucleotides agree with TRBD1. Germline CDR1 and CDR2: WNHNN and SYGVQD (reference sequence). CDR3 size: 17 residues. V lost 5 bases, J lost 6 bases, and 15 bases stayed unmatched. The CDR3 is CASSPLARGPTLNTIYF. The CDR3 nucleotides are TGCGCCAGCAGTCCCCTCGCCAGGGGGCCAACCTTAAACACCATATATTTT.

Comments on this clonotype: Since a much larger clone is just one base distant, this may be a read error. J is TRBJ1-2 and V is TRBV10-3, with D perhaps matching TRBD1 (6 bases). The CDR3 is made up of 17 amino acids. The V and J ends lost 3 bases and 2 bases respectively, with 19 bases between them. Germline V CDR1 and CDR2: ENHRY, SYGVKD. CDR3 in amino acids: CAISEWGGAAANYGYTF. In DNA, the CDR3 is TGTGCCATCAGTGAATGGGGGGGGGCCGCCGCAAACTATGGCTACACCTTC.

This clonotype turned up a few times. The chain has TRBV30 and TRBJ1-2; tentatively, D is TRBD1 (6 bases). CDR1 is GTSNPN and CDR2 is SVGIG in the germline V gene (reference sequence). The V and J ends lost 3 bases and 8 bases respectively, with 13 bases between them. The length of the CDR3 is 12 residues. The CDR3 sequence: CAWRAGHRGYTF. DNA of the CDR3: TGTGCCTGGAGGGCGGGACATCGGGGCTACACCTTC.

This clonotype was seen ten or more times. V and J are TRBV2 and TRBJ2-7, with 10 bases lining up with TRBD2. The CDR3 totals 15 residues. V gave up 6 bases and J gave up 3 bases; unmatched junction bases: 8. Germline assignment: CDR1 SNHLY and CDR2 FYNNEI. CDR3 in amino acids: CASRASGGEDYEQYF. The CDR3 DNA reads as TGTGCCAGCAGAGCTAGCGGGGGAGAAGACTACGAGCAGTACTTC. The full variable domain, completed using reference TRBV2 and TRBJ2-7, is EPEVTQTPSHQVTQMGQEVILRCVPISNHLYFYWYRQILGQKVEFLVSFYNNEISEKSEIFDDQFSVERPDGSNFTLKIRSTKLEDSAMYFCASRASGGEDYEQYFGPGTRLTVT.